This T cell receptor beta chain was obtained from a study of cytotoxic CD8 clonotypes in ibrutinib-treated CLL. Sequencing used immunoSEQ multiplex PCR; TCRdb keeps in-frame clones, though not all of them. The table lists about 160,000 clones, 70% to 85% of them singletons. The sample consisted of PBMCs, taken after 12 months of ibrutinib treatment. The receptor was isolated from a human donor with chronic lymphocytic leukemia.

CDR3 region: CASSEELSQSYTF. Here the CDR3 DNA reads TGTGCCAGCAGCGAGGAGCTGTCGCAAAGCTACACCTTC. The rearrangement uses TRBV7-9 and TRBJ1-2; D is undetermined. The germline V gene encodes CDR1 SEHNR and CDR2 FQNEAQ (reference sequence). V lost 5 bases to trimming and J lost 9 bases, with 16 bases between them. This CDR3 region has 13 residues.